Presented here are 9 T cell receptor beta chains from one specimen sequenced in a study of identical twins. MiXCR, run by TCRdb on the 5' RACE reads, gives a single entry per CDR3 protein. This sample has a few hundred thousand distinct CDR3 sequences, with roughly 9.5% found just once. This same sample was also taken into another study, of yellow fever vaccine responses in identical twins.

The sequencing input was PBMCs. These receptors all stem from a woman aged 18-29 years in good health.

The chain has TRBV7-9 and TRBJ1-1; no clear D. The CDR3 is made up of 12 amino acids. The germline CDR1 and CDR2 sequences are SEHNR and FQNEAQ (reference sequence). Trimming removed 10 bases from V and 1 base from J, with 10 bases in between. CDR3 bases: TGTGCCATTCATACAGAGAACACTGAAGCTTTCTTT. Its translation is CAIHTENTEAFF.

This clonotype was detected ten times or more. This chain connects TRBV20-1 to TRBJ2-7, with D perhaps TRBD1 (5 bases). V lost 0 bases to trimming and J lost 3 bases, with 21 bases between them. The CDR3 is 17 amino acids. Germline CDR1 is DFQATT and CDR2 is SNEGSKA (reference sequence). CDR3 sequence: CSARDWFGPGKDYEQYF. CDR3 nucleotide sequence: TGCAGTGCTAGAGATTGGTTTGGGCCAGGGAAGGACTACGAGCAGTACTTC.

This clonotype has at least ten counts. The chain uses TRBV29-1 and TRBJ1-1, with unresolved D. The CDR3 consists of 17 residues. The ends were cut back, 1 base at V and 1 base at J, with 19 bases in the middle. The V gene's germline CDR1 is SQVTM and CDR2 ANQGSEA. CDR3 sequence reads: CSVEAPRGKEPNTEAFF. As DNA, the CDR3 is TGCAGCGTTGAAGCCCCCAGAGGTAAGGAACCGAACACTGAAGCTTTCTTT.

This clonotype was counted ten times or more. The chain carries TRBV6-2 or TRBV6-3 and TRBJ2-7; no clear D. CDR3 size: 18 residues. V lost 0 bases and J 2 bases, leaving 20 bases between the germline ends. The V gene's germline CDR1 is MNHEY and CDR2 SVGEGT. CDR3 amino acids: CASSYSAPYHPRTYEQYF. The CDR3 DNA reads TGTGCCAGCAGTTACTCGGCCCCCTACCACCCTAGAACCTACGAGCAGTACTTC.

The sample holds a few counts of this clonotype. The chain employs TRBV6-5 and TRBJ2-5; no clear D. Per the germline V gene, CDR1 is MNHEY and CDR2 is SVGAGI. The CDR3 covers 14 residues. V lost 4 bases to trimming and J lost 0 bases, with 9 bases between them. In DNA, the CDR3 is TGTGCCAGCAGTTCAATCCAGTACCAAGAGACCCAGTACTTC. This codes for CASSSIQYQETQYF.

This clonotype was seen a few times. The chain joins TRBV29-1 to TRBJ2-7; possibly TRBD1 for D (6 bases). Germline CDR1 SQVTM, CDR2 ANQGSEA. Trimming removed 3 bases at V and 3 bases at J, with 9 bases between. The CDR3 consists of 12 residues. CDR3 amino acids: CSVEGRGYEQYF. For the CDR3, the DNA is TGCAGCGTTGAGGGCAGGGGCTACGAGCAGTACTTC.

The table lists this clonotype with a few counts. The J gene is TRBJ2-7, the V gene TRBV5-4; 12 bases line up with TRBD2. CDR3 size: 16 residues. V trimming: 4 bases; J trimming: 2 bases; junction bases outside the gene matches: 7. The germline CDR1 and CDR2 sequences are SGHNT and YYREEE (reference sequence). The CDR3 spells CASSQSSGGAPYEQYF. The CDR3, as DNA: TGTGCCAGCAGCCAATCTAGCGGGGGGGCCCCCTACGAGCAGTACTTC.

This sequence joins TRBV23-1 and TRBJ2-7; D gene uncertain. TRBV23-1 has ORF status, its function being uncertain. Trimming took 3 bases from V and 6 from J, leaving 15 bases between them. CDR3 length: 14 residues. The CDR3 sequence is CASSHSTPRLEQYF. CDR3 nucleotide sequence: TGCGCCAGCAGTCATTCGACTCCACGGCTCGAGCAGTACTTC.

On this clonotype itself: The junction shows a germline mismatch at one end, possibly a read error. The chain uses TRBV7-7 and TRBJ2-2, with a weak D call TRBD2 (6 bases). The CDR3 is 15 residues long. Germline V lookup: CDR1 SSHAT, CDR2 FNYEAQ (reference sequence). The CDR3 here is CASSSGTQNTGELFF. In DNA form, the CDR3 reads TGTGCTAGCAGTTCCGGGACTCAAAACACCGGGGAGCTGTTTTTT.